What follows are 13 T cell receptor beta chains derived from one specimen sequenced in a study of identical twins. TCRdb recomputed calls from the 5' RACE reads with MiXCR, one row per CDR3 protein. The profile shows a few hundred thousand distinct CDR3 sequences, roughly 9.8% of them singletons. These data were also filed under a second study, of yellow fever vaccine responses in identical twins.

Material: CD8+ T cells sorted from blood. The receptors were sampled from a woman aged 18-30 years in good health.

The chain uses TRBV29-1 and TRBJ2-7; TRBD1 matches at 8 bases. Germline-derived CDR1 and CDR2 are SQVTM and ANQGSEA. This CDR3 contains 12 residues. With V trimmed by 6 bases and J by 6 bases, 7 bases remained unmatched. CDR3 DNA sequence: TGCAGCGTCGGACAGGGCGGACTCGAGCAGTACTTC. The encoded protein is CSVGQGGLEQYF.

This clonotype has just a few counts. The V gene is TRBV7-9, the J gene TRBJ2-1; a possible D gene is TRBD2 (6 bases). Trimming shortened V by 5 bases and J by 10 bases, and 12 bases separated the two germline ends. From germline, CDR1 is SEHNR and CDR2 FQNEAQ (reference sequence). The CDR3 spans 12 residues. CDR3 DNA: TGTGCCAGCAGCGATACTAGCTACGAGCAGTTCTTC. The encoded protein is CASSDTSYEQFF.

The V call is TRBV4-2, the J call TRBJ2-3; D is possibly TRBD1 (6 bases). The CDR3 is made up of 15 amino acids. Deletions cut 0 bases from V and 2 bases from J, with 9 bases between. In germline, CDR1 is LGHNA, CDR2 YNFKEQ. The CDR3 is CASSQEDSYTDTQYF. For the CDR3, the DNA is TGTGCCAGCAGCCAAGAGGACAGCTACACAGATACGCAGTATTTT.

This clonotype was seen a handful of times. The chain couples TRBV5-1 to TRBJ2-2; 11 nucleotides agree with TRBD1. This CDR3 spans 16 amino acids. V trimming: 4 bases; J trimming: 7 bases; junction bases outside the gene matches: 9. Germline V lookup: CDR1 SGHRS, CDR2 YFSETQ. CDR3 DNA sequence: TGCGCCAGCAGCCGCGGGGACAGGGGGTTCGGCGGGGAGCTGTTTTTT. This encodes CASSRGDRGFGGELFF.

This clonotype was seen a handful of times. CDR3 amino acids: CASSLKRGNTGELFF. Written as DNA, the CDR3 is TGTGCCAGCAGCTTAAAGCGGGGGAACACCGGGGAGCTGTTTTTT. The chain employs TRBV7-9 and TRBJ2-2, with 7 bases identical to TRBD2. V dropped 2 bases and J dropped 1; count of bases not matched to a gene: 1. Germline CDR1 and CDR2: SEHNR and FQNEAQ (reference sequence). The CDR3 totals 15 residues.

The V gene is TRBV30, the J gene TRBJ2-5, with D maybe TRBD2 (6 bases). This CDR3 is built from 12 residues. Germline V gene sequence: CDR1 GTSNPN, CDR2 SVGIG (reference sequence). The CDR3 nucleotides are TGTGCATCAGGAGGGACCTACGAGACCCAGTACTTC. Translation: CASGGTYETQYF.

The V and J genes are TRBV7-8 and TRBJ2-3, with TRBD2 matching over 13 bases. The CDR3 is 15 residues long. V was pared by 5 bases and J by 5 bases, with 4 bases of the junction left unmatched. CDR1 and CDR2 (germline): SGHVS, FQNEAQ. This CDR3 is CASSRGLAGIDTQYF. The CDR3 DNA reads TGTGCCAGCAGCAGGGGACTAGCGGGAATAGATACGCAGTATTTT.

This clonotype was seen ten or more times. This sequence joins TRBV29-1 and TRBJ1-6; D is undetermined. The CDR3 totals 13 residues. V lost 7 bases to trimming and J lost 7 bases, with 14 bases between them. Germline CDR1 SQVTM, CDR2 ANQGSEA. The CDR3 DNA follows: TGCAGCGAACTCATCCGGGGAAATTCACCCCTCCACTTT. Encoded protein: CSELIRGNSPLHF.

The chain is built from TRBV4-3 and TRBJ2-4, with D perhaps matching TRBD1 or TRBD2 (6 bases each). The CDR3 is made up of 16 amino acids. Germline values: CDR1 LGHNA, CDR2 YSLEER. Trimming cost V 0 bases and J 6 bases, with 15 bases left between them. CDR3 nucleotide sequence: TGCGCCAGCAGCCAAGACCCTGGAGGGGGACGAAACATTCAGTACTTC. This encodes CASSQDPGGGRNIQYF.

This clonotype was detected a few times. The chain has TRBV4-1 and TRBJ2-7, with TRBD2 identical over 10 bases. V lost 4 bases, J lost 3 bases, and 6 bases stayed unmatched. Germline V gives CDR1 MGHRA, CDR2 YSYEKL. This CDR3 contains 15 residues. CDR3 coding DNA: TGCGCCAGCAGCCTTCGGGCTAGCGGGAGCTACGAGCAGTACTTC. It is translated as CASSLRASGSYEQYF.

This chain's CDR3 is CAGRGGSRNEQFF. The CDR3, as DNA: TGTGCCGGAAGAGGCGGGAGTCGAAATGAGCAGTTCTTC. The V gene is TRBV18, the J gene TRBJ2-1; TRBD2 matches 7 bases. The CDR3 is 13 residues long. Germline V gene lookup returns CDR1 KGHSH and CDR2 LQKENI. V lost 11 bases to trimming and J lost 7 bases; unmatched junction nucleotides: 11.

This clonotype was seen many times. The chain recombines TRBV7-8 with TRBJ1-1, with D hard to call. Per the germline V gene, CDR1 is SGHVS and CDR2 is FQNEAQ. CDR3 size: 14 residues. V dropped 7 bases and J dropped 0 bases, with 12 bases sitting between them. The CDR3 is CASIPDALNTEAFF. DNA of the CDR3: TGTGCCAGCATCCCCGACGCTTTGAACACTGAAGCTTTCTTT.

CDR3 in amino acids: CASSRAASGGSNEQFF. The CDR3 nucleotides are TGTGCCAGCAGCCGAGCGGCTAGCGGGGGTTCCAATGAGCAGTTCTTC. The rearrangement links TRBV7-6 to TRBJ2-1; TRBD2 agrees at 10 bases. The CDR3 runs 16 residues. CDR1 and CDR2 from the germline V gene are SGHVS and FNYEAQ. V shed 5 bases, J shed 6 bases, and the junction held 10 bases outside the gene matches.